The 27 T cell receptor beta chains given below trace back to one sample, sequenced in a study of regulatory T cells in long-lasting Graves disease (dated by TCRdb to 2020 to 2023). Libraries came from multiplex PCR. These reads were obtained on an Illumina HiSeq 4000. To build TCR beta libraries, CDR3 regions were amplified by Arm-PCR using iRepertoire HTBI primers. The public reads were reprocessed in TCRdb via fastp at Q25 and MiXCR, keeping in-frame beta chains. Each CDR3 protein gets just one entry, which takes the most common genes and DNA from the rows behind it. The sample table shows some 230,000 distinct CDR3 sequences, and around 16% are seen once. The ten largest account for approximately 24% of the sample. The sample's time point label, decoded: newly diagnosed GD, antithyroid drugs for less than 3 months. For both TCR sequencing and RNA sequencing, RNA was extracted from PBMCs in TRIzol.

Sequenced material: peripheral blood mononuclear cells (PBMCs), taken at new diagnosis, from a patient treated with antithyroid drugs. The source of these receptors is a female donor with Graves disease.

The rearrangement joins TRBV12-3 or TRBV12-4 to TRBJ2-7; D is unresolved. The V gene lost 3 bases and the J gene lost 3 bases, with 3 bases spanning the gap. This CDR3 has 11 amino acids. This chain's CDR3 is CASSFLYEQYF. CDR3 nucleotides: TGTGCCAGCAGTTTTCTCTACGAGCAGTACTTC.

Comment on this clonotype: This may be a read error, as it is one base from a much larger clone. The conserved phenylalanine or tryptophan is not found at the CDR3 terminus, so this likely reflects a read error. This chain uses TRBV29-1 with TRBJ1-1; 10 nucleotides align to TRBD1. The CDR3 covers 13 residues. CDR1 is SQVTM and CDR2 is ANQGSEA in the germline V gene. V gave up 6 bases and J gave up 2 bases; unmatched junction bases: 3. The CDR3 loop is CSVRTGGNTEAFS. The CDR3 nucleotides are TGCAGCGTCCGGACAGGGGGTAACACTGAAGCTTTCTCT.

This clonotype occurred many times. V and J are TRBV3-1 and TRBJ1-5, with TRBD1 as a possible D gene (6 bases). This CDR3 comprises 15 residues. Germline CDR1 is LGHDT and CDR2 is YNNKEL (reference sequence). Trimming removed 4 bases at V and 2 bases at J, with 12 bases between. The chain's CDR3 is CASSRGTLGNQPQHF. For the CDR3, the DNA is TGTGCCAGCAGCCGCGGGACACTCGGCAATCAGCCCCAGCATTTT.

The chain carries TRBV4-3 and TRBJ2-6, with 9 bases fitting TRBD1. V lost 3 bases to trimming and J lost 2 bases; unmatched junction nucleotides: 8. This CDR3 is built from 18 residues. Germline-derived CDR1 and CDR2 are LGHNA and YSLEER. CDR3 in amino acids: CASSQDRGDVAGANVLTF. CDR3 sequence (DNA): TGCGCCAGCAGCCAGGACAGGGGAGACGTCGCTGGGGCCAACGTCCTGACTTTC.

This clonotype showed up many times. The DNA of the CDR3 is TGTGCCAGCAGTCCACTAGCGGGAGTCTACGAGCAGTACTTC. This sequence encodes CASSPLAGVYEQYF. The chain has TRBV28 and TRBJ2-7, with 11 bases aligning to TRBD2. Germline loops: CDR1 MDHEN, CDR2 SYDVKM. The V and J ends lost 5 bases and 3 bases, in that order; junction bases with no gene match: 3. This CDR3 has 14 residues.

There are many counts of this clonotype. The V gene is TRBV13, the J gene TRBJ2-3; no clear D. This CDR3 is 16 amino acids long. Germline V gene sequence: CDR1 PRHDT, CDR2 FYEKMQ (reference sequence). The V gene lost 4 bases and the J gene lost 2 bases, with 16 bases spanning the gap. CDR3 DNA sequence: TGTGCCAGCAGCTCGGTGACTGCCCCCCTCACAGATACGCAGTATTTT. Its translation is CASSSVTAPLTDTQYF.

The sample holds many counts of this clonotype. The chain links TRBV4-1 to TRBJ2-7, with D unclear. The V end was cut by 0 bases, the J end by 6 bases, with 9 bases between. From germline, CDR1 is MGHRA and CDR2 YSYEKL. This CDR3 spans 13 amino acids. The CDR3 region has the DNA TGCGCCAGCAGCCAAGAAGGGTTCTCCGAGCAGTACTTC. This gives the protein CASSQEGFSEQYF.

This clonotype was counted ten times or more. The rearrangement links TRBV28 to TRBJ2-5; 10 positions match TRBD2. The germline V gene has CDR1 MDHEN and CDR2 SYDVKM. The CDR3 consists of 15 residues. J lost 5 bases, V lost 5 bases, and 8 bases had no gene match. The CDR3 here is CASSLTSGIGETQYF. CDR3 bases: TGTGCCAGCAGTCTAACTAGCGGGATCGGGGAGACCCAGTACTTC.

This clonotype was seen many times. The junction departs from the called germline gene at one end, perhaps through a read error. The rearrangement joins TRBV12-3 or TRBV12-4 to TRBJ2-2, with unresolved D. This CDR3 spans 12 amino acids. The CDR3 is CASSLETGELFF. As DNA, the CDR3 is TGTGCCAGCAGCTTAGAAACCGGGGAGCTGTTTTTT.

This clonotype was seen ten or more times. The chain employs TRBV7-6 and TRBJ2-5; 9 bases are a match to TRBD1. Germline V gene sequence: CDR1 SGHVS, CDR2 FNYEAQ. The CDR3 length is 15 residues. V trimming: 1 base; J trimming: 4 bases; junction bases outside the gene matches: 4. The CDR3 here is CASSLGTGVRETQYF. The CDR3 region has the DNA TGTGCCAGCAGCTTAGGGACAGGGGTCAGAGAGACCCAGTACTTC.

At least ten counts were recorded for this clonotype. The chain carries TRBV7-3 and TRBJ2-5, with D perhaps being TRBD1 or TRBD2 (7 bases each). This CDR3 is built from 15 residues. Germline lookup yields CDR1 SGHTA and CDR2 FQGTGA. V was trimmed by 3 bases and J by 5 bases, leaving 16 bases between them. As DNA, the CDR3 is TGTGCCAGCAGCTTCAGGGGGGGAAGGAGGGAGACCCAGTACTTC. Translating it yields CASSFRGGRRETQYF. Looking up the rest from reference TRBV7-3 and TRBJ2-5 gives the full variable domain: GAGVSQTPSNKVTEKGKYVELRCDPISGHTALYWYRQSLGQGPEFLIYFQGTGAADDSGLPNDRFFAVRPEGSVSTLKIQRTERGDSAVYLCASSFRGGRRETQYFGPGTRLLVL.

This clonotype was seen more than once but under ten times. Being one base from a much bigger clone, this may be a read error. The rearrangement joins TRBV24-1 to TRBJ2-5; 11 nucleotides match TRBD2. Germline V gene data show CDR1 as KGHDR and CDR2 as SFDVKD. The length of the CDR3 is 17 residues. The DNA for the CDR3 is TGTGCCGCCAGTGATTCCCGACTAGCGGGACCCCAAGAGACCCAGTACTTC. This translates into CAASDSRLAGPQETQYF.

This clonotype was counted once. The gene calls are TRBV29-1 and TRBJ1-1; TRBD1 matches 8 bases. V dropped 3 bases and J dropped 5; count of bases not matched to a gene: 5. CDR3 length equals 13 residues. CDR1 and CDR2 (germline): SQVTM, ANQGSEA. This CDR3 is CSVERDRLTEAFF. DNA of the CDR3: TGCAGCGTTGAGAGGGACAGGCTGACTGAAGCTTTCTTT.

This rearrangement joins TRBV28 to TRBJ2-1; D is unclear. V dropped 8 bases and J dropped 1 base, with 12 bases sitting between them. From germline, CDR1 is MDHEN and CDR2 SYDVKM. CDR3 length: 14 amino acids. CDR3 residues: CASHSRTSYNEQFF. CDR3 bases: TGTGCCAGCCACTCCCGGACGTCCTACAATGAGCAGTTCTTC.

The V and J genes are TRBV6-1 and TRBJ2-2; TRBD1 aligns across 7 bases. The CDR3 runs 15 residues. Germline CDR1 and CDR2: MNHNS and SASEGT. V dropped 5 bases and J dropped 7; count of bases not matched to a gene: 10. The CDR3 nucleotides read TGTGCCAGCAGTAGCCGGGACAGAGAAGTCGGGGAGCTGTTTTTT. Its translation is CASSSRDREVGELFF.

There are many counts of this clonotype. This chain connects TRBV20-1 to TRBJ1-4; 7 positions match TRBD1. Germline V gene sequence: CDR1 DFQATT, CDR2 SNEGSKA (reference sequence). The V and J ends lost 5 bases and 5 bases, in that order; junction bases with no gene match: 11. The CDR3 covers 15 residues. Here the CDR3 DNA reads TGCAGTGCTTTGTACGCGGGGACAGCAAATGAAAAACTGTTTTTT. It is translated as CSALYAGTANEKLFF.

As for this clonotype: This may be a read error: a much more frequent sequence differs by one nucleotide. V and J are TRBV6-1 and TRBJ2-1, with 8 bases identical to TRBD1. This CDR3 has 15 residues. CDR1 is MNHNS, CDR2 SASEGT, per germline. The CDR3 sequence is CASSEAGQAYNEKFF. CDR3 DNA sequence: TGTGCCAGCAGTGAAGCGGGACAGGCTTACAATGAGAAGTTCTTC.

This clonotype was seen at least ten times. CDR3 bases: TGCGCCAGCAGCCAAGTGGCTTCCCGGGGTTACAATGAGCAGTTCTTC. Its protein product is CASSQVASRGYNEQFF. The rearrangement links TRBV4-1 to TRBJ2-1; weak D call: TRBD2 (5 bases). This CDR3 spans 16 amino acids. From germline, CDR1 is MGHRA and CDR2 YSYEKL. V was clipped by 1 base and J by 4 bases, with 14 bases between them.

This clonotype was detected many times. The V gene is TRBV7-2, the J gene TRBJ1-1; 8 positions match TRBD1. Germline trimming cut 1 base from V and 6 bases from J; bases unmatched to any gene: 7. CDR1 and CDR2 from the germline V gene are SGHTA and FQGNSA. The CDR3 spans 15 residues. The CDR3 nucleotides read TGTGCCAGCAGCTTAGTACAGGGGGTTGTACCTGAAGCTTTCTTT. It is translated as CASSLVQGVVPEAFF.

This sequence joins TRBV6-1 and TRBJ2-1; 15 positions agree with TRBD2. Per germline, CDR1 MNHNS and CDR2 SASEGT. Trimming took 6 bases from V and 9 from J; bases not matched to a gene: 12. This CDR3 is built from 17 residues. This CDR3 reads CASSSNRPGLAGGEQFF. Here the CDR3 DNA reads TGTGCCAGCAGCTCAAATCGTCCGGGACTAGCGGGAGGTGAGCAGTTCTTC.

In this sample, this clonotype turned up many times. V usage is TRBV2 and J usage is TRBJ1-1, with 7 positions matching TRBD1. Germline V gene sequence: CDR1 SNHLY, CDR2 FYNNEI. The ends lost 10 bases at V and 3 bases at J; junction bases unmatched: 11. The CDR3 totals 14 residues. CDR3 DNA sequence: TGTGCCACCAAATCGACAGGGATGGACACTGAAGCTTTCTTT. Translating gives CATKSTGMDTEAFF.

This clonotype has at least ten counts. The chain links TRBV2 to TRBJ1-1, with 7 bases lining up with TRBD1. V gave up 5 bases and J gave up 6 bases; unmatched junction bases: 6. This CDR3 has 13 amino acids. In germline, CDR1 is SNHLY, CDR2 FYNNEI. The chain's CDR3 is CASSLQGRAEAFF. The CDR3 DNA reads as TGTGCCAGCAGTTTACAGGGGCGGGCTGAAGCTTTCTTT.

The sample holds many counts of this clonotype. The V call is TRBV14, the J call TRBJ2-2; D perhaps matches TRBD1 (5 bases). The V gene lost 2 bases and the J gene lost 5 bases, with 9 bases spanning the gap. Germline lookup yields CDR1 SGHDN and CDR2 FVKESK. The CDR3 contains 14 residues. CDR3 DNA: TGTGCCAGCAGCCAATACCAGGGAACCGGGGAGCTGTTTTTT. It is translated as CASSQYQGTGELFF. Combining the CDR3 with reference TRBV14 and TRBJ2-2 gives the whole variable domain EAGVTQFPSHSVIEKGQTVTLRCDPISGHDNLYWYRRVMGKEIKFLLHFVKESKQDESGMPNNRFLAERTGGTYSTLKVQPAELEDSGVYFCASSQYQGTGELFFGEGSRLTVL.

This clonotype has ten or more counts. The chain uses TRBV6-2 or TRBV6-3 and TRBJ1-1, with D unclear. Germline V gene lookup returns CDR1 MNHEY and CDR2 SVGEGT. The V end was cut by 2 bases, the J end by 5 bases, with 12 bases between. The CDR3 has 14 residues. In nucleotides, the CDR3 is TGTGCCAGCAGTTACAGGGAGTCAGGAACTGAAGCTTTCTTT. Protein product: CASSYRESGTEAFF.

Turning to this clonotype: A far larger clone is just one base off, so this is likely a read error. The chain uses TRBV6-9 and TRBJ1-1; D unclear. This CDR3 is built from 13 residues. Germline assignment: CDR1 MNHGY and CDR2 SVAAGI. The CDR3 DNA is TGTGCCAGCAGTTACTTTCCGAACACTGAAGCTTCCTTT. Amino acid sequence: CASSYFPNTEASF.

The table lists this clonotype with many counts. The gene calls are TRBV20-1 and TRBJ2-3, with TRBD2 matching 9 bases. The CDR3 runs 15 residues. The V gene's germline CDR1 is DFQATT and CDR2 SNEGSKA (reference sequence). V lost 0 bases to trimming and J lost 5 bases; unmatched junction nucleotides: 6. Written as DNA, the CDR3 is TGCAGTGCTAGAGACCGGGGACTAGCAGAAGATACGCAGTATTTT. The encoded protein is CSARDRGLAEDTQYF.

This clonotype came up many times. The chain uses TRBV24-1 and TRBJ2-7; D unclear. The CDR3 extends over 15 amino acids. Germline CDR1 reads KGHDR; CDR2 reads SFDVKD. Trimming stripped 6 bases from V and 1 base from J, with 15 bases between. The CDR3 loop reads CATSPCTALSYEQYF. Here the CDR3 DNA reads TGTGCCACCAGTCCATGTACAGCCTTGTCCTACGAGCAGTACTTC.